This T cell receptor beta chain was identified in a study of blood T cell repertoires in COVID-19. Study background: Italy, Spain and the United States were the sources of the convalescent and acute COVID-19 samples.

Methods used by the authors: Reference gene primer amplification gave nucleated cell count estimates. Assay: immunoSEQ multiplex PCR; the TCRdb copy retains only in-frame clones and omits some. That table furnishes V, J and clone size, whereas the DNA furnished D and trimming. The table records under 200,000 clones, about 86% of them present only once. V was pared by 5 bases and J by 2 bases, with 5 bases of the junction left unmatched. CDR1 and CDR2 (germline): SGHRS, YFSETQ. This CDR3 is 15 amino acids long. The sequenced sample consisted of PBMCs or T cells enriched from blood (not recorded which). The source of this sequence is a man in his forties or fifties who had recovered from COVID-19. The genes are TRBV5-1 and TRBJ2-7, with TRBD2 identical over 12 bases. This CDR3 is CASSPTSGGPYEQYF. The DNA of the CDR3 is TGCGCCAGCAGTCCAACTAGCGGGGGGCCCTACGAGCAGTACTTC.